The 30 T cell receptor beta chains listed next were all sequenced from one sample in a study of breast tumors, draining lymph nodes, adjacent tissues. Samples came from axillary lymph nodes draining the breast cancer. TCRdb re-derived calls from the multiplex PCR reads in MiXCR, one entry per CDR3 protein. The table records 150,000 to 250,000 distinct CDR3 sequences, 31% of them present only once. Sequencing used axillary lymph node tissue. The source of these receptors is a female donor with breast cancer. Some clones in this sample may be carry-over from other donors' samples.

About this clonotype itself: At one end, the junction sequence differs from germline, possibly due to a read error. This sequence joins TRBV27 and TRBJ2-7, with D unresolved. The CDR3 consists of 13 residues. Per germline, CDR1 MNHEY and CDR2 SMNVEV (reference sequence). CDR3 DNA: TGTGTCAGCAGTTTATCAGGCGGCAGGTTTCAGGACTTC. Amino acids: CVSSLSGGRFQDF.

This clonotype turned up a few times. The germline gene is not matched at one end of the junction; a read error may be the cause. The chain links TRBV5-4 to TRBJ1-1, with 9 bases aligning to TRBD1. CDR1 and CDR2 from the germline V gene are SGHNT and YYREEE (reference sequence). The CDR3 loop spans 17 amino acids. CDR3 DNA: TGCGCCAGCAGCTTGGGGGGGGGGACAGGGTGGAACACTGAAGCTTTCTTT. Protein product: CASSLGGGTGWNTEAFF.

This chain links TRBV29-1 with TRBJ2-7, with TRBD2 matching over 10 bases. After removal of 8 bases from V and 2 bases from J, the junction contained 12 bases not matched to a gene. This CDR3 comprises 15 residues. Per germline, CDR1 SQVTM and CDR2 ANQGSEA. The CDR3 DNA follows: TGCAGCCGCTTCTCCCGACTAGCGGGTGCCTACGAGCAGTACTTC. It yields the protein CSRFSRLAGAYEQYF.

This clonotype was recorded a few times. The V gene is TRBV5-1, the J gene TRBJ1-1; maybe TRBD1 (5 bases). The germline V and J ends were trimmed by 5 bases and 9 bases, with 20 bases remaining between them. The length of the CDR3 is 14 residues. Germline V CDR1 and CDR2: SGHRS, YFSETQ. The CDR3 here is CASSPGHSGMQAFF. As DNA, the CDR3 is TGCGCCAGCAGTCCAGGGCATTCAGGCATGCAAGCTTTCTTT.

In its sample, this clonotype was seen many times. The chain employs TRBV5-1 and TRBJ2-1; 7 bases agree with TRBD1. After removal of 4 bases from V and 7 bases from J, the junction contained 8 bases not matched to a gene. The CDR3 sequence is 14 residues long. CDR1 is SGHRS, CDR2 YFSETQ, per germline. The CDR3 DNA reads TGCGCCAGCAGCGTAGGGGGCCAGGATAATGAGCAGTTCTTC. As protein: CASSVGGQDNEQFF.

This clonotype was counted ten times or more. J is TRBJ2-5 and V is TRBV28; no definite D call. Trimming pared 5 bases from V and 3 bases from J, leaving 19 bases between. The CDR3 covers 16 residues. Germline values: CDR1 MDHEN, CDR2 SYDVKM. CDR3: CASSTNPALGEETQYF. The CDR3 DNA reads TGTGCCAGCAGTACCAATCCTGCTCTAGGTGAAGAGACCCAGTACTTC.

This chain joins TRBV7-9 and TRBJ1-6, with D uncertain. Trimming took off 5 bases at V and 4 bases at J, with 3 bases between the two ends. Per the germline V gene, CDR1 is SEHNR and CDR2 is FQNEAQ (reference sequence). This CDR3 contains 12 residues. The CDR3 DNA follows: TGTGCCAGCAGCGCTTATAATTCACCCCTCCACTTT. Residues: CASSAYNSPLHF.

Comment on this clonotype: Possible read error: a much larger clone is one base away. The J gene is TRBJ2-7, the V gene TRBV20-1, with 8 bases aligning to TRBD1. CDR3 size: 16 residues. Germline V lookup: CDR1 DFQATT, CDR2 SNEGSKA (reference sequence). The V and J ends lost 0 bases and 3 bases, in that order; junction bases with no gene match: 10. This CDR3 is CSAREGGQGALYEQYF. In DNA form, the CDR3 reads TGCAGTGCTAGAGAAGGGGGCCAGGGGGCGCTCTACGAGCAGTACTTC.

About this clonotype: This may be a read error: a much more frequent sequence differs by one nucleotide. The genes are TRBV18 and TRBJ2-5, with unresolved D. Germline CDR1 reads KGHSH; CDR2 reads LQKENI. This CDR3 contains 13 residues. CDR3 in DNA: TGTGCCAGCTCACCCCTGGTTCAAGAGGCCCAGTACTTC. This encodes CASSPLVQEAQYF.

The V and J genes are TRBV15 and TRBJ1-5; D remains ambiguous. Trimming took 1 base from V and 11 from J, leaving 24 bases between them. Per the germline V gene, CDR1 is LNHNV and CDR2 is YYDKDF (reference sequence). The CDR3 runs to 17 residues. In DNA, the CDR3 is TGTGCCACCAGCAGAGGAGGAAGCGGGAGGTCCCAAGAGACCCAGCATTTT. Its translation: CATSRGGSGRSQETQHF.

In this sample, this clonotype turned up a few times. The junction does not match germline at one end; this may be a read error. The chain links TRBV9 to TRBJ2-5; D possibly corresponds to TRBD1 (5 bases). CDR1 and CDR2 from the germline V gene are SGDLS and YYNGEE. The CDR3 extends over 14 amino acids. CDR3 sequence: CASSVDSREETQSF. The DNA of the CDR3 is TGTGCCAGCAGCGTAGATAGCAGGGAAGAGACCCAGTCCTTC.

This clonotype has only a few counts. Possible read error: a much larger clone is one base away. The chain has TRBV20-1 and TRBJ2-7; 10 nucleotides agree with TRBD2. Germline trimming cut 3 bases from V and 9 bases from J; bases unmatched to any gene: 11. The CDR3 sequence is 14 residues long. Germline lookup yields CDR1 DFQATT and CDR2 SNEGSKA (reference sequence). The CDR3 reads CSARLAGVPAGQYF. As DNA, the CDR3 is TGCAGTGCTAGGCTAGCGGGAGTACCTGCGGGGCAGTACTTC.

This clonotype has more than one count but fewer than ten. A much larger clone lies one base from this, so it may be a read error. CDR3 bases: TGTGCCAGCATGCGCGGAAAAGGCTACGAGCAGTACTTC. Its translation is CASMRGKGYEQYF. V gene TRBV6-6 combines with J gene TRBJ2-7; D remains ambiguous. Looked up from germline, CDR1 is MNHNY and CDR2 is SVGAGI (reference sequence). CDR3 length: 13 amino acids. Trimming took off 7 bases at V and 3 bases at J, with 13 bases between the two ends.

Many counts were recorded for this clonotype. The junction shows a germline mismatch at one end, possibly a read error. The chain employs TRBV20-1 and TRBJ2-5; D uncertain. The CDR3 has 11 amino acids. CDR1 is DFQATT and CDR2 is SNEGSKA in the germline V gene (reference sequence). In DNA form, the CDR3 reads TGCAGTGCGCAGGCTCAAGAGACCCAGTCCTTC. This sequence encodes CSAQAQETQSF.

This clonotype was seen only a few times. A much larger clone lies one base from this, so it may be a read error. The CDR3 carries no conserved terminal phenylalanine or tryptophan, so it likely arises from a read error. The CDR3 coding sequence is TGTGCCAGCAGCTTAGGGGCTTCTAGTTCCGAGCAGTACCTC. It codes for CASSLGASSSEQYL. V gene TRBV7-9 combines with J gene TRBJ2-7; D is unresolved. Germline V gene data show CDR1 as SEHNR and CDR2 as FQNEAQ (reference sequence). Trimming cost V 1 base and J 6 bases, with 13 bases left between them. The CDR3 is 14 residues long.

The sample holds many counts of this clonotype. The V call is TRBV15, the J call TRBJ2-7; D is undetermined. This CDR3 has 14 amino acids. Trimming removed 3 bases at V and 3 bases at J, with 12 bases between. Germline V gene lookup returns CDR1 LNHNV and CDR2 YYDKDF (reference sequence). The chain's CDR3 is CATSSTGPLYEQYF. In DNA, the CDR3 is TGTGCCACCAGCAGCACCGGGCCACTCTACGAGCAGTACTTC.

This clonotype was detected ten times or more. J is TRBJ1-2 and V is TRBV2; 7 bases line up with TRBD1. Trimming at V came to 6 bases and at J to 1 base, leaving 5 bases not matched to a gene. Germline CDR1 SNHLY, CDR2 FYNNEI. The CDR3 contains 14 residues. The CDR3 nucleotides read TGTGCCAGCAGCCGACAGGGCGTTAACTATGGCTACACCTTC. Translated: CASSRQGVNYGYTF.

This clonotype was seen a handful of times. The conserved final phenylalanine or tryptophan is absent from the CDR3, which likely points to a read error. This chain links TRBV9 with TRBJ2-3, with D possibly TRBD2 on 5 matching bases. Deletions cut 4 bases from V and 5 bases from J, with 11 bases between. The CDR3 is 13 amino acids. The germline gives CDR1 SGDLS, CDR2 YYNGEE. The CDR3 is CASSFRTEDTQYS. For the CDR3, the DNA is TGTGCCAGCAGCTTCCGGACTGAAGATACGCAGTATTCT.

The rearrangement uses TRBV11-3 and TRBJ1-5, with 7 nucleotides matching TRBD1. Looked up from germline, CDR1 is SGHNT and CDR2 is YENEEA. This CDR3 is built from 14 residues. The ends lost 5 bases at V and 4 bases at J; junction bases unmatched: 5. The CDR3 loop reads CASSQGQQNQPQHF. The CDR3 region has the DNA TGTGCCAGCAGCCAGGGACAGCAGAATCAGCCCCAGCATTTT.

The table lists this clonotype with many counts. The chain has TRBV6-5 and TRBJ1-6; D uncertain. Germline-derived CDR1 and CDR2 are MNHEY and SVGAGI. The CDR3 has 16 residues. V was shortened by 6 bases and J by 2 bases, with 14 bases between the two germline ends. The CDR3 loop is CASSKINDAYNSPLHF. In nucleotides, the CDR3 is TGTGCCAGCAGCAAGATCAACGACGCCTATAATTCACCCCTCCACTTT.

This clonotype was detected many times. This rearrangement joins TRBV7-2 to TRBJ2-3; no definite D call. V was cut by 5 bases and J by 2 bases, with 8 bases left in between. Germline CDR1 and CDR2: SGHTA and FQGNSA. CDR3 length equals 13 residues. The CDR3 loop reads CASSPRFTDTQYF. The CDR3 DNA is TGTGCCAGCAGCCCGCGTTTCACAGATACGCAGTATTTT.

The chain combines TRBV24-1 with TRBJ1-1; D gene ambiguous. Trimming removed 6 bases from V and 1 base from J, with 8 bases in between. CDR1 and CDR2 (germline): KGHDR, SFDVKD. The CDR3 consists of 13 residues. Here the CDR3 DNA reads TGTGCCACCAGTCGAGGGAAGAACACTGAAGCTTTCTTT. This encodes CATSRGKNTEAFF.

The sample holds a few counts of this clonotype. The V call is TRBV7-6, the J call TRBJ1-4; perhaps TRBD1 as D (5 bases). Germline lookup yields CDR1 SGHVS and CDR2 FNYEAQ. The CDR3 has 18 amino acids. Trimming took 6 bases from V and 0 from J, leaving 20 bases between them. In DNA, the CDR3 is TGTGCCAGCAGTGAAGTGAGAAAGGGGTGGGCAACTAATGAAAAACTGTTTTTT. Its translation is CASSEVRKGWATNEKLFF.

This clonotype occurred many times. A clone one base away is much larger, so this may be a read error. Here the CDR3 omits its conserved ending phenylalanine or tryptophan, so a read error is the likely source. CDR3 protein: CASSPGRKGETQYL. In nucleotides, the CDR3 is TGTGCCAGCAGCCCGGGTCGGAAGGGGGAGACCCAGTACCTC. The genes are TRBV7-9 and TRBJ2-5; D perhaps matches TRBD1 (5 bases). This CDR3 contains 14 residues. V was pared by 5 bases and J by 5 bases, with 15 bases between. Germline-derived CDR1 and CDR2 are SEHNR and FQNEAQ (reference sequence).

The chain has TRBV5-4 and TRBJ1-2; 7 bases are shared with TRBD1. CDR1 and CDR2 from the germline V gene are SGHNT and YYREEE (reference sequence). The CDR3 is 12 residues long. V was pared by 3 bases and J by 8 bases, with 4 bases of the junction left unmatched. The CDR3 DNA sequence: TGTGCCAGCAGCTCCCCGGGACAGGGCTACACCTTC. It translates to CASSSPGQGYTF. Variable domain in full (rest from reference TRBV5-4 and TRBJ1-2): ETGVTQSPTHLIKTRGQQVTLRCSSQSGHNTVSWYQQALGQGPQFIFQYYREEENGRGNFPPRFSGLQFPNYSSELNVNALELDDSALYLCASSSPGQGYTFGSGTRLTVV.

As for this clonotype: With a much larger clone just one base away, this may be a read error. V and J are TRBV4-3 and TRBJ2-3, with no clear D. Germline-derived CDR1 and CDR2 are LGHNA and YSLEER. CDR3 length: 14 amino acids. V lost 5 bases and J 2 bases, leaving 11 bases between the germline ends. The chain's CDR3 is CASSKGSDTDTQYF. The CDR3 DNA is TGCGCCAGCAGCAAGGGCTCCGACACAGATACGCAGTATTTT.

Only a few counts were recorded for this clonotype. A read error is possible here, since a much larger clone lies one base away. V is TRBV7-8 and J is TRBJ2-6, with D perhaps matching TRBD1 (5 bases). Germline V gene sequence: CDR1 SGHVS, CDR2 FQNEAQ. The CDR3 covers 15 residues. CDR3 sequence reads: CASGLRGFGANVLPF. CDR3 coding DNA: TGTGCCAGCGGCCTTAGGGGTTTTGGGGCCAACGTCCTGCCTTTC.

This chain joins TRBV6-2 or TRBV6-3 and TRBJ1-5, with TRBD1 as a possible D gene (5 bases). V was shortened by 2 bases and J by 3 bases, with 8 bases between the two germline ends. Per germline, CDR1 MNHEY and CDR2 SVGEGT. The CDR3 covers 14 residues. CDR3 protein: CASSYATVNQPQHF. The CDR3 DNA follows: TGTGCCAGCAGTTACGCGACAGTCAATCAGCCCCAGCATTTT.

This clonotype was seen at least ten times. V usage is TRBV18 and J usage is TRBJ1-3, with 8 nucleotides matching TRBD1. Germline V gene data show CDR1 as KGHSH and CDR2 as LQKENI. The V segment lost 3 bases and the J segment 4 bases; nucleotides outside the gene matches: 2. The CDR3 sequence is 14 residues long. The CDR3 spells CASSPGQGGNTIYF. DNA for the CDR3: TGTGCCAGCTCACCTGGACAGGGAGGAAACACCATATATTTT. The full variable domain, in which reference TRBV18 and TRBJ1-3 provide the parts outside the CDR3, is NAGVMQNPRHLVRRRGQEARLRCSPMKGHSHVYWYRQLPEEGLKFMVYLQKENIIDESGMPKERFSAEFPKEGPSILRIQQVVRGDSAAYFCASSPGQGGNTIYFGEGSWLTVV.

Comment on this clonotype: Likely a read error: the CDR3 ends without its conserved phenylalanine or tryptophan. The chain couples TRBV6-5 to TRBJ2-7; 11 positions match TRBD2. V trimming: 6 bases; J trimming: 3 bases; junction bases outside the gene matches: 10. Per germline, CDR1 MNHEY and CDR2 SVGAGI. This CDR3 contains 16 residues. The CDR3 is CASRTPSGGSRYEQYL. As DNA, the CDR3 is TGTGCCAGCAGAACTCCTAGCGGGGGGAGTCGCTACGAGCAGTACCTC.